This entry is about one T cell receptor (beta chain). Its antigen is not identified. The V gene's germline CDR1 is SGDLS and CDR2 YYNGEE. The CDR3 sequence is 18 residues long. After removal of 6 bases from V and 4 bases from J, the junction contained 19 bases not matched to a gene. TCRdb recomputed calls from the 5' RACE reads with MiXCR, one row per CDR3 protein. Of hundreds of thousands of distinct CDR3 sequences in the sample, 12% were seen once. This specimen belongs to a study of T cells after yellow fever vaccination. Study-level background: Fractions of low cell number were prepared using SMART-Seq v4 Ultra Low Input. General observations from the study: Only a minor proportion of clonotypes was detected across both CD4 and CD8 compartments. FACS-sorted repertoires might harbor abundant contaminating clonotypes from the bulk population. Detected again after the booster were most primary-vaccination clones, at about 96% CD4 and approximately 90% CD8.

The sequence came from a young man who received the YFV17D yellow fever vaccine. The genes are TRBV9 and TRBJ1-5, with 7 nucleotides matching TRBD1. Sequenced here: PBMCs, sampled on the day of the yellow fever booster vaccination. CDR3 sequence (DNA): TGTGCCAGCACCCGTAGGGGTAGGTGTAGGGGGCGGAATCAGCCCCAGCATTTT. Translated, it gives CASTRRGRCRGRNQPQHF.